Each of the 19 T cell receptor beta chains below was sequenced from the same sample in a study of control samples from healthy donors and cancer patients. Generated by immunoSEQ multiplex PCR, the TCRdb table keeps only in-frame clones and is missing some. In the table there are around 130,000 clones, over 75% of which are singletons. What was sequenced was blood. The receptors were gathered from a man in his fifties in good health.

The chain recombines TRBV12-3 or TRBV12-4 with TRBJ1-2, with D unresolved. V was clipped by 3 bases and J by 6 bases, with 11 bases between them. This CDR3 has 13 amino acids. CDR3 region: CASSLPHSHGYTF. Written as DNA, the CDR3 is TGTGCCAGCAGTTTGCCCCACTCGCATGGCTACACCTTC.

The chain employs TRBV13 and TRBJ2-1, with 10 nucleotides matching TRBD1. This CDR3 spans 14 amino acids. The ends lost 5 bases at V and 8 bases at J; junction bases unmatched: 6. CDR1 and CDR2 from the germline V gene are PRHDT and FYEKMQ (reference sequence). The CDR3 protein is CASSDRTGGYEQFF. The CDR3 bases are TGTGCCAGCAGCGATAGGACAGGGGGTTATGAGCAGTTCTTC.

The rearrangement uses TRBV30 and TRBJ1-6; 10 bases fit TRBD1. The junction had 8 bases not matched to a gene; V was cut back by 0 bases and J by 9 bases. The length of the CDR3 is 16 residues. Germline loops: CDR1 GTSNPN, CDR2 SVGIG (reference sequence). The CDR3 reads CAWSVRRGQGSSPLHF. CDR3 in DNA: TGTGCCTGGAGTGTTCGGCGGGGACAGGGGAGTTCACCCCTCCACTTT.

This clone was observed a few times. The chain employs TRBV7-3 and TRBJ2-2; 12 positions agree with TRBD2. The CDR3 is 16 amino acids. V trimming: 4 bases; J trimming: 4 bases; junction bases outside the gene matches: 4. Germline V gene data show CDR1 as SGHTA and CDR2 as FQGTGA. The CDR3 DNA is TGTGCCAGCAGCTCTAGCGGGGGGGTCCTCACCGGGGAGCTGTTTTTT. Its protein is CASSSSGGVLTGELFF.

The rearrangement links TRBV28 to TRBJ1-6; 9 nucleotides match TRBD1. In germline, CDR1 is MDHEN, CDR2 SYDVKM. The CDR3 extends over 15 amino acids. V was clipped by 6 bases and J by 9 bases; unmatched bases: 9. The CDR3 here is CASRSRDRASSPLHF. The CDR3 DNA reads TGTGCCAGCAGAAGCCGGGACAGGGCGAGTTCACCCCTCCACTTT.

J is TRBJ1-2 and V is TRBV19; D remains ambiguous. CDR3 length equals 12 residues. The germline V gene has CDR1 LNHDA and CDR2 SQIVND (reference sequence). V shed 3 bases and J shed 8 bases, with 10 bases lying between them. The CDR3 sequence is CASSISGPGYTF. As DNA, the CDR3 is TGTGCCAGTAGTATTTCTGGACCGGGCTACACCTTC.

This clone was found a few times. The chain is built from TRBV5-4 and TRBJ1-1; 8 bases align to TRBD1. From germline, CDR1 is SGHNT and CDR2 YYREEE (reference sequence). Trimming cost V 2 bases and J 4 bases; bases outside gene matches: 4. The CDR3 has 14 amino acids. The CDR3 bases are TGTGCCAGCAGCTTAGCCAGGGGGCCCACTGAAGCTTTCTTT. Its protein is CASSLARGPTEAFF. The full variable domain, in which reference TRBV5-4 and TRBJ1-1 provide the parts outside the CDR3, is ETGVTQSPTHLIKTRGQQVTLRCSSQSGHNTVSWYQQALGQGPQFIFQYYREEENGRGNFPPRFSGLQFPNYSSELNVNALELDDSALYLCASSLARGPTEAFFGQGTRLTVV.

In DNA form, the CDR3 reads TGTGCCAGCAGCCAAGCTGGCAGGGGGGGAAGCTACACCTTC. Translated: CASSQAGRGGSYTF. V is TRBV3-1 (or the pseudogene TRBV3-2) and J is TRBJ1-2; TRBD1 matches at 7 bases. The ends lost 1 base at V and 9 bases at J; junction bases unmatched: 8. Germline V CDR1 and CDR2: LGHDT, YNNKEL (reference sequence). The CDR3 totals 14 residues.

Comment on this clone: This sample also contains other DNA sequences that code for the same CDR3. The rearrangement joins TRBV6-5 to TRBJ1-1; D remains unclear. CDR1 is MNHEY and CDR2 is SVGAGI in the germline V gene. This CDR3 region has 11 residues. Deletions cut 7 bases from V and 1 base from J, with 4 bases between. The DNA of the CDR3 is TGTGCCAGCATCCGGAACACTGAAGCTTTCTTT. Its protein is CASIRNTEAFF.

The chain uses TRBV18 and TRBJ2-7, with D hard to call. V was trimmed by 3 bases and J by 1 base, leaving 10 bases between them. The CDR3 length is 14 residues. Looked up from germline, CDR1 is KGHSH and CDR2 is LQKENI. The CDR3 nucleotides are TGTGCCAGCTCACCGCTTCCTCAATCCTACGAGCAGTACTTC. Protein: CASSPLPQSYEQYF.

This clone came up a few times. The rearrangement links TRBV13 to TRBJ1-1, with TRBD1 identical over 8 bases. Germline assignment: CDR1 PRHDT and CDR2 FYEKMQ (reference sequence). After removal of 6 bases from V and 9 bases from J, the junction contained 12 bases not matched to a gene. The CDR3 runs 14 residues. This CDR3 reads CASRQTDRVIQAFF. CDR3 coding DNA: TGTGCCAGCAGACAAACGGACAGGGTAATCCAAGCTTTCTTT. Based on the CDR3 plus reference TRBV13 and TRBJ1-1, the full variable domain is AAGVIQSPRHLIKEKRETATLKCYPIPRHDTVYWYQQGPGQDPQFLISFYEKMQSDKGSIPDRFSAQQFSDYHSELNMSSLELGDSALYFCASRQTDRVIQAFFGQGTRLTVV.

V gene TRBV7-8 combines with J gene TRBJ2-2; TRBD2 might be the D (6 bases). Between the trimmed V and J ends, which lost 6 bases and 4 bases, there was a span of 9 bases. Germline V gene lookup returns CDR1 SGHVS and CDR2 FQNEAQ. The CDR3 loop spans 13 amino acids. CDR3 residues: CASSQTSTGELFF. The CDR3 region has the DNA TGTGCCAGCAGTCAGACTAGCACCGGGGAGCTGTTTTTT.

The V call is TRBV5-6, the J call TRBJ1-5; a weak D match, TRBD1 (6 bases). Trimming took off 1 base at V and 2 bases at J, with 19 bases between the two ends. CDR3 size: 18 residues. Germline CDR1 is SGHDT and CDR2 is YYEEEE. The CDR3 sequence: CASSLYSGVLRGNQPQHF. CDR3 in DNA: TGTGCCAGCAGCTTGTATTCAGGGGTCCTTAGGGGCAATCAGCCCCAGCATTTT.

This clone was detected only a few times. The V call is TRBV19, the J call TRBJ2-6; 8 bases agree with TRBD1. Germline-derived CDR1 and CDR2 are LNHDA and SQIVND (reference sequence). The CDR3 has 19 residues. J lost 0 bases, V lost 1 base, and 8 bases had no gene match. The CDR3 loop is CASSIANRGAYSGANVLTF. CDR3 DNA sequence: TGTGCCAGTAGTATAGCAAACAGGGGGGCCTACTCTGGGGCCAACGTCCTGACTTTC.

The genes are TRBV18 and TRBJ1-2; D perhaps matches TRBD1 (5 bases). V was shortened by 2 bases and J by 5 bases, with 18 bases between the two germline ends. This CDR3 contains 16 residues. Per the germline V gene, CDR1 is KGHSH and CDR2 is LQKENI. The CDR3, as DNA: TGTGCCAGCTCACCAGGGTCAGGGCGCAGAGAATATGGCTACACCTTC. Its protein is CASSPGSGRREYGYTF.

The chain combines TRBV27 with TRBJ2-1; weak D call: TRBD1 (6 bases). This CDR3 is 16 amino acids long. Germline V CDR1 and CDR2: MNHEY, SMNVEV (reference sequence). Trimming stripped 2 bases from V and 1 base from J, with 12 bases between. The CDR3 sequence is CASSLNGQGSYNEQFF. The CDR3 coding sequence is TGTGCCAGCAGTTTAAATGGCCAGGGGTCCTACAATGAGCAGTTCTTC.

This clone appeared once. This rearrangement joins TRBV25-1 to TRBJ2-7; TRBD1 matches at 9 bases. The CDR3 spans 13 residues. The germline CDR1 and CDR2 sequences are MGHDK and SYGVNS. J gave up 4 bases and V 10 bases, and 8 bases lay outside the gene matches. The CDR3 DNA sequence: TGTGCCACCCTGGGGACAGGGACGTACGAGCAGTACTTC. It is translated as CATLGTGTYEQYF.

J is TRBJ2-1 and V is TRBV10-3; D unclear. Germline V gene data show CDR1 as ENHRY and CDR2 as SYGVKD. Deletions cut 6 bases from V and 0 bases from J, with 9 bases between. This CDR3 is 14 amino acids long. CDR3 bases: TGTGCCATCAGCCTAAAAAGCTCCTACAATGAGCAGTTCTTC. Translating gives CAISLKSSYNEQFF.

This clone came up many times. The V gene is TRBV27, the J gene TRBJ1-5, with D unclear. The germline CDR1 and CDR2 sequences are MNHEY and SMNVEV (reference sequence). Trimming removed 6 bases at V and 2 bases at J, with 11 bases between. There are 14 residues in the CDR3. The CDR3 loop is CASSPTSGNQPQHF. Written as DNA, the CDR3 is TGTGCCAGCAGCCCAACTAGCGGCAATCAGCCCCAGCATTTT.